This T cell receptor (beta chain) was sequenced during a study of Tregs in tolerant kidney transplant recipients. Broader study findings: No direct test of biological reproducibility was done here. Findings come from small patient numbers and require larger validation.

The protocol was immunoSEQ multiplex PCR, while the TCRdb copy is restricted to in-frame clones and leaves out a portion. The data hold 110,000 or so clones, with about 90% observed a single time. Unstimulated Tregs (CD4+CD25+CD127-) and CD4+CD25- non-Tregs were sorted from PBMCs. Of note for this clone: The antigen is unknown.

The specimen was CD4+ T cells from blood. This clonotype was obtained from a human donor in good health.

The CDR3 reads CSAHSQETYEQYF. CDR3 DNA sequence: TGCAGCGCCCATTCCCAGGAGACCTACGAGCAGTACTTC. The chain has TRBV29-1 and TRBJ2-7; D unclear. CDR3 length: 13 residues. Trimming cost V 7 bases and J 2 bases, with 15 bases left between them. Germline CDR1 SQVTM, CDR2 ANQGSEA.